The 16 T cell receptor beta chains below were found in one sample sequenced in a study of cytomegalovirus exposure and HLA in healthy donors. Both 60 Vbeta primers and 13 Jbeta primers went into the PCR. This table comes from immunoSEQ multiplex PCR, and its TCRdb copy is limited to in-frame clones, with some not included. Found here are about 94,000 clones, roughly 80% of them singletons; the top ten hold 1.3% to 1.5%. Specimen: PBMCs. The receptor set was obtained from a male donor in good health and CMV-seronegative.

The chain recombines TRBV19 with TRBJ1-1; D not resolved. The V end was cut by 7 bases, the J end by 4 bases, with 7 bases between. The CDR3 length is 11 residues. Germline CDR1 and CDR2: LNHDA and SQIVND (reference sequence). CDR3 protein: CASIEGTEAFF. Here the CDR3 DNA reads TGTGCCAGTATCGAGGGCACTGAAGCTTTCTTT.

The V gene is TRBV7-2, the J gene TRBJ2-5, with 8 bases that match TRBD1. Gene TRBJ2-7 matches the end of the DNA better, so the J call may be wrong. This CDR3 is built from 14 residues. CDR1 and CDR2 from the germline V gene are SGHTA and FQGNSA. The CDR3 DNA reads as TGTGCCAGCAGCTTGGGACAGGCCTCCTACGAGCAGTACTTC. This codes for CASSLGQASYEQYF.

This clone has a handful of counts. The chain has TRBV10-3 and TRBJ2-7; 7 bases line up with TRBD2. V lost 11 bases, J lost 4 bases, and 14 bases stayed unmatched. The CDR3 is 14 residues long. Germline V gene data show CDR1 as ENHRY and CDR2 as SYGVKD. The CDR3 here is CAVRAGGGIYEQYF. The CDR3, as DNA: TGTGCCGTCCGGGCTGGGGGGGGGATTTACGAGCAGTACTTC.

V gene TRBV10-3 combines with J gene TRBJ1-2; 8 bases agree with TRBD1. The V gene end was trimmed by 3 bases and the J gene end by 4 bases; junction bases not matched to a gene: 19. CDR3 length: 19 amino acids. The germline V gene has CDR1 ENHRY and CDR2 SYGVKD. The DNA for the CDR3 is TGTGCCATCAGTGACCCTAACAAGGGGGGGACAGGCCGGGGCTATGGCTACACCTTC. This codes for CAISDPNKGGTGRGYGYTF.

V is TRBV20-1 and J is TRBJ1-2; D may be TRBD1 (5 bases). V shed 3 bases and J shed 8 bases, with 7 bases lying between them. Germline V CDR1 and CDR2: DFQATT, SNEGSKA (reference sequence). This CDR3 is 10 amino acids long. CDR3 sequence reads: CSARTEGYTF. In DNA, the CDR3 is TGCAGTGCTAGGACAGAGGGCTACACCTTC.

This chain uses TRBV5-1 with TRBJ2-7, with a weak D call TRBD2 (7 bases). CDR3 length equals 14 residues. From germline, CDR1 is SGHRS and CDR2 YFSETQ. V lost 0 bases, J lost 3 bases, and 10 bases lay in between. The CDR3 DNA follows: TGCGCCAGCAGCTTGGCGGGGGGCGGCTACGAGCAGTACTTC. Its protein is CASSLAGGGYEQYF.

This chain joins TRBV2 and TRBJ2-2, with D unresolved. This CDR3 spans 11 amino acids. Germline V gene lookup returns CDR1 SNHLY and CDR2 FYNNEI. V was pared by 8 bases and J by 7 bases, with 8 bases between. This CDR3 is CASYISGELFF. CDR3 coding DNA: TGTGCCAGCTATATTAGCGGGGAGCTGTTTTTT.

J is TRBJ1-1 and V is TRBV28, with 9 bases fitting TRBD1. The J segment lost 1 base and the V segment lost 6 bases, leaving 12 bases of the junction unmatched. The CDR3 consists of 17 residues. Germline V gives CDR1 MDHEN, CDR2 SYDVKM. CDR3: CASSAPGQGLGNTEAFF. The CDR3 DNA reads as TGTGCCAGCAGCGCGCCGGGACAGGGATTGGGGAACACTGAAGCTTTCTTT. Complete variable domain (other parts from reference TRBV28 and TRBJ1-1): DVKVTQSSRYLVKRTGEKVFLECVQDMDHENMFWYRQDPGLGLRLIYFSYDVKMKEKGDIPEGYSVSREKKERFSLILESASTNQTSMYLCASSAPGQGLGNTEAFFGQGTRLTVV.

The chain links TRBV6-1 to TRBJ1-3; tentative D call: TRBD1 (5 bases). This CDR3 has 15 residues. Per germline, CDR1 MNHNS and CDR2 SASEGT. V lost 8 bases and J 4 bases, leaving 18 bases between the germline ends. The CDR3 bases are TGTGCCAGCTTGGGGGGACCCCTTGAGGGAAACACCATATATTTT. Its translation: CASLGGPLEGNTIYF.

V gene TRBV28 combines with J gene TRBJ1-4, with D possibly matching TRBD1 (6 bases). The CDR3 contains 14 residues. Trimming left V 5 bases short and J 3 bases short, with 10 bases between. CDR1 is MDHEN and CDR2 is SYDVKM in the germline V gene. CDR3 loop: CASSLTGPNEKLFF. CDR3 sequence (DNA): TGTGCCAGCAGTCTAACAGGGCCTAATGAAAAACTGTTTTTT.

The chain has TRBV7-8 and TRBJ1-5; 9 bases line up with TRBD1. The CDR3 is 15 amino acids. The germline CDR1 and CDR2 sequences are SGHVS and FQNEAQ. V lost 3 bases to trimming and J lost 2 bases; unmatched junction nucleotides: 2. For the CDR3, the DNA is TGTGCCAGCAGCTTGGACAGGGGTGGCAATCAGCCCCAGCATTTT. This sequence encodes CASSLDRGGNQPQHF.

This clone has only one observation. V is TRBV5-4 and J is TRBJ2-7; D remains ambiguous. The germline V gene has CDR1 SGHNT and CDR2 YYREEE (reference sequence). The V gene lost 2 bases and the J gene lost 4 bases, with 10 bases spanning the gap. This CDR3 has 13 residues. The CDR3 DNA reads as TGTGCCAGCAGCTTTGGTGGGCCGTACGAGCAGTACTTC. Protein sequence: CASSFGGPYEQYF.

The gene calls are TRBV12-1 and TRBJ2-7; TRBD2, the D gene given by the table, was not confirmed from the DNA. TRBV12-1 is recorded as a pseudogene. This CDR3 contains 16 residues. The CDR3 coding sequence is TGTGCCAGCAGCTTTGGGGGACTAGCGGTCTCCTACGAGCAGTACTTC. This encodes CASSFGGLAVSYEQYF.

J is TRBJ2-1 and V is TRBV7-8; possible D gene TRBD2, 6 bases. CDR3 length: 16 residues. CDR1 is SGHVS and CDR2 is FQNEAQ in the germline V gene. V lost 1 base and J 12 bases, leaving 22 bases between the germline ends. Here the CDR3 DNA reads TGTGCCAGCAGCTTAGATAGAGCGGGTCAATCCGGATGGCAGTTCTTC. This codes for CASSLDRAGQSGWQFF. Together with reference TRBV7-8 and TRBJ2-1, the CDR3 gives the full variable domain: GAGVSQSPRYKVAKRGQDVALRCDPISGHVSLFWYQQALGQGPEFLTYFQNEAQLDKSGLPSDRFFAERPEGSVSTLKIQRTQQEDSAVYLCASSLDRAGQSGWQFFGPGTRLTVL.

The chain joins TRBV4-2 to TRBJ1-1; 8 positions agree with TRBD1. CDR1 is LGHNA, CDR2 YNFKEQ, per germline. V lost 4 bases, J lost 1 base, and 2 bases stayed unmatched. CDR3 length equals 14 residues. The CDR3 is CASSRGQENTEAFF. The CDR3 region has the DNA TGTGCCAGCAGCCGGGGACAGGAGAACACTGAAGCTTTCTTT.

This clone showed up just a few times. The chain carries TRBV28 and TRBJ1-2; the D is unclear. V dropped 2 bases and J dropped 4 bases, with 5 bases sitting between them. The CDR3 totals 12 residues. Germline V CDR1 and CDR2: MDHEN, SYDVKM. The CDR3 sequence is CASSLISYGYTF. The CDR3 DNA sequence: TGTGCCAGCAGTTTAATCAGCTATGGCTACACCTTC.